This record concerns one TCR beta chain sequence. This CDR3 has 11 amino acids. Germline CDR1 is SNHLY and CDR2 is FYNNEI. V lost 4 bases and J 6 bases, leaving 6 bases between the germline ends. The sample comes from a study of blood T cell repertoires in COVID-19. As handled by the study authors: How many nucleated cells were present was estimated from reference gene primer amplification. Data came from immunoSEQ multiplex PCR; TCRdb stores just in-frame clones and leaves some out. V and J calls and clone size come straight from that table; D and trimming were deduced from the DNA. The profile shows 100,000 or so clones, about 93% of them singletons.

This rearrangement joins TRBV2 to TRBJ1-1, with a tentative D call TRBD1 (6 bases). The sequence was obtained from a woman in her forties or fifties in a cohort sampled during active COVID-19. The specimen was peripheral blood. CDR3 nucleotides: TGTGCCAGCAGTGGGGGGCCTGAAGCTTTCTTT. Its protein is CASSGGPEAFF.